This T cell receptor (beta chain) was identified during a study of blood T cells in healthy people across ages. Sample-barcoded 5' priming and a J-beta primer mix drove a second PCR of roughly 7 to 11 cycles. A template-switch adaptor with 12 random nucleotides tagged each cDNA molecule. Each of the samples gave a minimum of 2.5 million paired-end reads that contained CDR3. TCRdb fed the 5' RACE reads into MiXCR, producing one record per CDR3 protein. Here the sample spans some 1,500,000 distinct CDR3 sequences, under 55% being singletons. Germline V lookup: CDR1 SGHVS, CDR2 FQNEAQ. The length of the CDR3 is 14 residues. V was cut by 0 bases and J by 8 bases, with 13 bases left in between. A note on this clonotype: Its specificity is unknown.

General study results and limits: Unsorted PBMCs ruled out conclusive naive versus antigen-experienced comparison. Naive T cell percentage showed a strong correlation with the diversity of TCR beta.

The chain combines TRBV7-8 with TRBJ1-2; D unresolved. The receptor's source is a woman aged 18 to 35 in good health. Specimen: blood. This CDR3 reads CASSLAGGVRGYTF. The CDR3 region has the DNA TGTGCCAGCAGCTTAGCGGGCGGAGTGCGAGGCTACACCTTC.